This entry describes one TCR beta chain. V was cut by 1 base and J by 0 bases, with 13 bases left in between. The CDR3 is made up of 16 amino acids. CDR1 is SEHNR and CDR2 is FQNEAQ in the germline V gene (reference sequence). The record originates from a study of blood T cell repertoires in COVID-19. Study context: Samples of COVID-19 (acute and convalescent) were obtained from the United States, Italy and Spain. T cells, B-cell-depleted T cells, or PBMCs supplied cDNA or gDNA.

Under the authors' procedure: From reference gene primer amplification, estimates of nucleated cell counts were derived. The repertoire was sequenced with immunoSEQ multiplex PCR; TCRdb's copy has only in-frame clones and lacks some. That table supplies the V and J calls and clone size; D and trimming were determined from the DNA. The table includes 150,000 to 170,000 clones, roughly 83% detected once. Sequencing was carried out using peripheral blood. The receptor was isolated from a woman aged 60 to 75 with acute or convalescent COVID-19. The chain carries TRBV7-9 and TRBJ2-7; D possibly corresponds to TRBD2 (6 bases). The CDR3 loop is CASSLGGDASSYEQYF. CDR3 DNA: TGTGCCAGCAGCTTAGGGGGGGACGCTAGCTCCTACGAGCAGTACTTC. Full variable domain (outside the CDR3, taken from reference TRBV7-9 and TRBJ2-7): DTGVSQNPRHKITKRGQNVTFRCDPISEHNRLYWYRQTLGQGPEFLTYFQNEAQLEKSRLLSDRFSAERPKGSFSTLEIQRTEQGDSAMYLCASSLGGDASSYEQYFGPGTRLTVT.